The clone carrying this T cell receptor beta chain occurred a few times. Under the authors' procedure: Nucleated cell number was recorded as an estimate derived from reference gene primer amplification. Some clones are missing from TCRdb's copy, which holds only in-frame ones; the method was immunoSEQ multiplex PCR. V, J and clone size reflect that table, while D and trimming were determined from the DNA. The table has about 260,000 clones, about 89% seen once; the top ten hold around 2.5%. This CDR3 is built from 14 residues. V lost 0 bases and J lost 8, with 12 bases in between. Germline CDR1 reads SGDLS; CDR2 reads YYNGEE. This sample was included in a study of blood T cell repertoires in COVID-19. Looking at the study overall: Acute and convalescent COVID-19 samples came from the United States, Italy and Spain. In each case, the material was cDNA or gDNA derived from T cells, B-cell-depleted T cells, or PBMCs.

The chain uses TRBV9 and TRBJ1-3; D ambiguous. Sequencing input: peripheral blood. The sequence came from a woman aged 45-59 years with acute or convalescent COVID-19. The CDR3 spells CASSVGPGRDTIYF. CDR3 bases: TGTGCCAGCAGCGTAGGGCCCGGTCGGGACACCATATATTTT.